Listed here are 20 T cell receptor gamma chains from one sample, sequenced in a study of gamma delta lymphoproliferative disorders and STAT genes. The receptor sequences were amplified from genomic DNA of peripheral blood mononuclear cells. TCRdb called clones from the multiplex PCR reads again using CATT. The sample includes 1,500 to 2,000 gamma-chain clones, about 18% seen only once; the top ten take 33%. Material: blood. The receptor set was obtained from a human donor in good health.

This clone is termed large. V and J are TRGV10 and TRGJ1 or TRGJ2. The J gene, left out of TCRdb, was set here by checking the DNA against germline. TRGV10 is recorded as an ORF, its role being uncertain. Germline trimming cut 8 bases from V and 2 bases from J; bases unmatched to any gene: 7. CDR3 length equals 13 residues. The CDR3 loop reads CAAWVDYYYKKLF. In nucleotides, the CDR3 is TGTGCTGCGTGGGTCGACTATTATTATAAGAAACTCTTT.

This clone was recorded at least ten times. TCRdb attributes to this sequence the protein of a much larger clone, which differs from the DNA translation at residue 3; a read error is likely, and the protein displayed is translated from the DNA. The genes are TRGV10 and TRGJP1. TCRdb lists no J gene, so it was determined here by aligning the DNA to germline. TRGV10 is an ORF for which the function is uncertain. The CDR3 consists of 13 residues. CDR3 residues: CATWGVTGWFKIF. The CDR3 region has the DNA TGTGCTACGTGGGGCGTAACTGGTTGGTTCAAGATATTT.

This clone qualifies as medium-sized (0.01 to 0.1%). The genes are TRGV2 and TRGJ1 or TRGJ2. The J gene is not listed in TCRdb, so it was assigned here from a DNA match to germline. The CDR3 is 15 amino acids. After removal of 0 bases from V and 0 bases from J, the junction contained 5 bases not matched to a gene. Germline V lookup: CDR1 EGSNGY, CDR2 YDSYNSKV. The CDR3 coding sequence is TGTGCCACCTGGGACGGGTGGATGAATTATTATAAGAAACTCTTT. Translation: CATWDGWMNYYKKLF.

This clone occurred a few times. V usage is TRGV11 and J usage is TRGJ1 or TRGJ2. Since TCRdb gives no J gene, matching the DNA to germline was used here to assign it. TRGV11 is noted as an ORF with a role that remains uncertain. The CDR3 extends over 13 amino acids. The ends lost 8 bases at V and 6 bases at J; junction bases unmatched: 10. CDR3 coding DNA: TGTGCCTGCTGGACCCCCCCCTCTTATAAGAAACTCTTT. Translated, it gives CACWTPPSYKKLF.

There are a few counts of this clone. This likely stems from a read error, as it lies one base from a far larger clone. The sample holds other DNA sequences that translate to the same CDR3. The rearrangement joins TRGV2 to TRGJP2. TCRdb lists no J gene, so it was determined here by aligning the DNA to germline. The CDR3 contains 19 residues. From germline, CDR1 is EGSNGY and CDR2 YDSYNSKV. The CDR3 sequence: CATWDQKGHWGSSDWIKTF. The CDR3 DNA follows: TGCGCCACCTGGGACCAAAAAGGCCATTGGGGAAGTAGTGATTGGATCAAGACGTTT.

A word on this clone: Translating this DNA gives a protein that differs at residue 12 from the TCRdb one, which belongs to a much larger clone; a read error is likely, and the protein shown is this translation. The V gene corresponds to TRGV4; no J gene was called. The CDR3 is 14 residues long. CDR1 is EGSTGY, CDR2 YDSYTSSV, per germline. The chain's CDR3 is CATWVSYSYYKNLF. CDR3 DNA sequence: TGTGCCACCTGGGTTTCATATTCTTATTATAAGAACCTCTTT.

In its sample, this clone is medium-sized. Written as DNA, the CDR3 is TGTGCCACCATGAAGGTGAAACTCTTT. Translating it yields CATMKVKLF. The V gene is TRGV4, the J gene TRGJ1 or TRGJ2. After removal of 9 bases from V and 12 bases from J, the junction contained 8 bases not matched to a gene. This CDR3 comprises 9 residues. Germline values: CDR1 EGSTGY, CDR2 YDSYTSSV.

Points on this clone: Because the CDR3's place on the DNA is in doubt, the DNA is left out and the CDR3 is given as listed by TCRdb. The V gene is given as TRGV11, and no J gene call is available. TRGV11 is placed among ORFs of uncertain function. The CDR3 adds up to 18 amino acids, both ends counted. The CDR3 reads CACWIRLGRNSLAVEQHF.

In its sample, this clone ranks as large. Other nucleotide sequences in the sample specify the same CDR3. This rearrangement joins TRGV10 to TRGJ1 or TRGJ2. No J gene is reported in TCRdb; it was inferred here by comparing the DNA with germline. TRGV10 is treated as an ORF (open reading frame) with a function not yet certain. Unmatched junction bases numbered 9, after V lost 8 bases and J lost 1 base. This CDR3 contains 14 residues. The CDR3 loop reads CAAWDLINYYKKLF. The CDR3 DNA reads as TGTGCTGCGTGGGACCTTATTAATTATTATAAGAAACTCTTT.

This clone is medium-sized (0.01 to 0.1%) within its sample. The chain carries TRGV9 and TRGJ1 or TRGJ2. TCRdb offers no J gene call, so here the DNA was matched to germline to obtain one. J gave up 7 bases and V 0 bases, and 6 bases lay outside the gene matches. The CDR3 length is 13 residues. In germline, CDR1 is GITISATS, CDR2 ISYDGTV (reference sequence). CDR3: CALWEVGKYKKLF. CDR3 nucleotides: TGTGCCTTGTGGGAGGTGGGGAAGTATAAGAAACTCTTT.

About this clone: TCRdb records a much larger clone's protein for this DNA, with a difference at residue 8 that likely arises from a read error; the protein given is the translation of the DNA. For the V gene the call is TRGV10; the J gene has no call. TRGV10 is an open reading frame whose function is uncertain. The CDR3 covers 10 residues. The CDR3 loop is CAAWDPTELF. DNA for the CDR3: TGTGCTGCGTGGGATCCCACGGAGCTCTTT.

A remark on this clone: The protein TCRdb gives is from a much larger clone and does not agree with this DNA's translation at residue 11, likely a read error; the protein shown here comes from the DNA. V gene TRGV10 combines with J gene TRGJP1. The J gene, left out of TCRdb, was set here by checking the DNA against germline. TRGV10 is an ORF; its function is uncertain. This CDR3 spans 14 amino acids. As DNA, the CDR3 is TGTGCTGCGTGGGAGGATACCACTGGTTGGATCAAGATATTT. Translating it yields CAAWEDTTGWIKIF.

Of note for this clone: No DNA is shown, since the ends of the CDR3 on it are uncertain; the CDR3 is the one TCRdb lists. The V gene is TRGV11, but the J gene lacks a call. TRGV11 is identified as an open reading frame with a role that is uncertain. The CDR3 is 19 residues long, counting both termini. CDR3: CACWTPPLIRNSLAVEQHF.

This clone was counted between two and nine times. The chain uses TRGV4 and TRGJP. In the absence of a J gene in TCRdb, the DNA was matched to germline to assign it here. The CDR3 runs 16 residues. From germline, CDR1 is EGSTGY and CDR2 YDSYTSSV. The V gene end was trimmed by 0 bases and the J gene end by 17 bases; junction bases not matched to a gene: 13. As DNA, the CDR3 is TGTGCCACCTGGGATGGGCCTGGAGTTGGGCAAAAAATCAAGGTATTT. Amino acids: CATWDGPGVGQKIKVF.

This clone counts as medium-sized. This chain joins TRGV4 and TRGJ1 or TRGJ2. The J gene comes from matching the DNA to germline here; TCRdb lacks it. The CDR3 is made up of 11 amino acids. In germline, CDR1 is EGSTGY, CDR2 YDSYTSSV. J gave up 0 bases and V 9 bases, and 2 bases lay outside the gene matches. The CDR3 DNA reads as TGTGCCACCCGGAATTATTATAAGAAACTCTTT. Protein: CATRNYYKKLF.

Concerning this clone itself: The mismatch at residue 5 between this DNA's translation and the TCRdb protein of a much larger clone likely reflects a read error; the protein shown is translated from the DNA. The rearrangement links TRGV10 to TRGJ1 or TRGJ2. No J gene is reported in TCRdb; it was inferred here by comparing the DNA with germline. TRGV10 is designated an ORF whose function remains uncertain. Losses at the gene ends were 8 bases for V and 12 bases for J; bases not matched to a gene: 5. The CDR3 consists of 9 residues. CDR3 amino acids: CAAWEWKLF. The DNA of the CDR3 is TGTGCTGCGTGGGAATGGAAACTCTTT.

This clone came up many times. One end of the junction fails to match germline, which may point to a read error. The chain couples TRGV10 to TRGJ1 or TRGJ2. Matching the DNA to germline supplied the J gene, which TCRdb does not give. TRGV10 is an ORF for which the function is uncertain. The CDR3 extends over 10 amino acids. As DNA, the CDR3 is TGCGCGGGATTATGGTATAAGAAACTCTTT. This sequence encodes CAGLWYKKLF.

By sample fraction, this clone is large. The gene calls are TRGV9 and TRGJ1 or TRGJ2. No J segment appears in TCRdb, so it was assigned here by matching the sequence to germline. The CDR3 runs 13 residues. V trimming: 0 bases; J trimming: 5 bases; junction bases outside the gene matches: 4. Looked up from germline, CDR1 is GITISATS and CDR2 is ISYDGTV (reference sequence). CDR3 in amino acids: CALWEVQDYKKLF. In nucleotides, the CDR3 is TGTGCCTTGTGGGAGGTGCAGGATTATAAGAAACTCTTT.

This clone appeared a few times. TCRdb lists the protein of a much larger clone for this DNA, which differs at residue 8, so this is likely a read error; the protein given here is translated from the DNA itself. This chain links TRGV10 with TRGJP1. The J gene was not available in TCRdb and was assigned here by matching the DNA to germline segments. TRGV10 is an ORF; its function is uncertain. This CDR3 region has 14 residues. J lost 6 bases, V lost 8 bases, and 10 bases had no gene match. This CDR3 reads CAAWGRTSGWFKIF. The CDR3, as DNA: TGTGCTGCGTGGGGGAGAACCTCTGGTTGGTTCAAGATATTT.

This clone was counted only a few times. The protein recorded in TCRdb matches a much larger clone and deviates from this DNA's translation at residue 14, suggesting a read error; the protein here is obtained by translating the DNA. The V gene was identified as TRGV11, while no J gene was called. TRGV11 is treated as an ORF (open reading frame) with a function not yet certain. This CDR3 contains 16 residues. The CDR3 loop is CACWIRHVRSYYKNLF. CDR3 sequence (DNA): TGTGCCTGCTGGATTAGGCACGTAAGATCGTATTATAAGAACCTCTTT.